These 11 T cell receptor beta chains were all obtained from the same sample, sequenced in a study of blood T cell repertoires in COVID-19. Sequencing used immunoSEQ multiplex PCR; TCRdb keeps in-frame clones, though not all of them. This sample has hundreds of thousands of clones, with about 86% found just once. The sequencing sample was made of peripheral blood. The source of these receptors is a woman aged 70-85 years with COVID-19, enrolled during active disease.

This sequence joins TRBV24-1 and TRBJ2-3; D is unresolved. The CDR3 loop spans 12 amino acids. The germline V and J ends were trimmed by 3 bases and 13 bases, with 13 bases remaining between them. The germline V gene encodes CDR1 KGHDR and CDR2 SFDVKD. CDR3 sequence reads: CATSDPYLREYF. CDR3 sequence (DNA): TGTGCCACCAGTGATCCCTACCTACGAGAGTATTTT.

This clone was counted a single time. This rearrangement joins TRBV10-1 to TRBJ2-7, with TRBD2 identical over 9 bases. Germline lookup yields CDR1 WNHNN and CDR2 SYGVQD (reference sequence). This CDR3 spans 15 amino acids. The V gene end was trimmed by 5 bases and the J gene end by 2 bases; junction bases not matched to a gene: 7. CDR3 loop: CASSSSGGPPYEQYF. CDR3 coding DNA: TGCGCCAGCAGTTCCAGCGGGGGGCCGCCCTACGAGCAGTACTTC.

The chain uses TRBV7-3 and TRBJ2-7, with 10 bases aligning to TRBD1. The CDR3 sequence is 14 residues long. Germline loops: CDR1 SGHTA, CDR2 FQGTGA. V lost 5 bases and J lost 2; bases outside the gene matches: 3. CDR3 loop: CASSPGTGAYEQYF. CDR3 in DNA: TGTGCCAGCAGCCCCGGGACAGGGGCCTACGAGCAGTACTTC. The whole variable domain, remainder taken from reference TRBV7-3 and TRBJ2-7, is GAGVSQTPSNKVTEKGKYVELRCDPISGHTALYWYRQSLGQGPEFLIYFQGTGAADDSGLPNDRFFAVRPEGSVSTLKIQRTERGDSAVYLCASSPGTGAYEQYFGPGTRLTVT.

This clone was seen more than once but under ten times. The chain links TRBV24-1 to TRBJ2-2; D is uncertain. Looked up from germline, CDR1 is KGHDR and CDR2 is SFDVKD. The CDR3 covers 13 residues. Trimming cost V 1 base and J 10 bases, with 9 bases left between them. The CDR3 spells CATSDFVGEELFF. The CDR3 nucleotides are TGTGCCACCAGTGATTTTGTCGGTGAGGAGCTGTTTTTT.

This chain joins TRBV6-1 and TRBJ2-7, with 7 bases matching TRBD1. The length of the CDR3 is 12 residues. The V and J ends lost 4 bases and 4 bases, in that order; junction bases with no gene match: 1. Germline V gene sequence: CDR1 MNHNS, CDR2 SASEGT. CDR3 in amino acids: CASSAQGYEQYF. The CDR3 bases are TGTGCCAGCAGTGCACAGGGGTACGAGCAGTACTTC.

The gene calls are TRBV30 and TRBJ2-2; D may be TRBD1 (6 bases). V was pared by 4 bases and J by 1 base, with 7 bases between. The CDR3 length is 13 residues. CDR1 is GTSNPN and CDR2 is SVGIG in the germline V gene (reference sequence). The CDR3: CAWMGQNTGELFF. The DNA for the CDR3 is TGTGCCTGGATGGGACAGAACACCGGGGAGCTGTTTTTT.

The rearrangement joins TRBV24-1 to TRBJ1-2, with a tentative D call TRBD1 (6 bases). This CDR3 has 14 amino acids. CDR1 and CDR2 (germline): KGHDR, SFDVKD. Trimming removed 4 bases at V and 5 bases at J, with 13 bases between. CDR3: CATSEPRQEYGYTF. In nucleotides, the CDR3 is TGTGCCACCAGTGAGCCGAGACAGGAGTATGGCTACACCTTC.

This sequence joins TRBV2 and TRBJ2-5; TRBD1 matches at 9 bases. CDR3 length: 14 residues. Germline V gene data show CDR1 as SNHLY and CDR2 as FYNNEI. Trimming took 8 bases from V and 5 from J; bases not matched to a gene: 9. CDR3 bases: TGTGCCAGCGGTTCACAGGGGGCGGGGGAGACCCAGTACTTC. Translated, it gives CASGSQGAGETQYF.

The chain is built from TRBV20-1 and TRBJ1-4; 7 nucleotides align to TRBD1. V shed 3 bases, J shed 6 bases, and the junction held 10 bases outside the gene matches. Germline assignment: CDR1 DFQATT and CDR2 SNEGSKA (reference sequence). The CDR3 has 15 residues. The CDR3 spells CSASLVGQAYEKLFF. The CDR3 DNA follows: TGCAGTGCTAGTTTAGTAGGACAGGCATATGAAAAACTGTTTTTT.

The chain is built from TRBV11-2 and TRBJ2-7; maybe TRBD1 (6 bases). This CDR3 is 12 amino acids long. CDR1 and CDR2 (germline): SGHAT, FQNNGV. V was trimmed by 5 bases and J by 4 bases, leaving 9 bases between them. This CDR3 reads CASSARGYEQYF. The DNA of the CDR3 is TGTGCCAGCAGCGCGAGGGGGTACGAGCAGTACTTC.

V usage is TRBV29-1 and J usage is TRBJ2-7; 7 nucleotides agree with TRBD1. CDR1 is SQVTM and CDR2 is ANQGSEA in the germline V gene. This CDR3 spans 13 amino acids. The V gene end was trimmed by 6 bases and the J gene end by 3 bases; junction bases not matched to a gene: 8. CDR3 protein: CSVPRQGSYEQYF. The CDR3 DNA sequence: TGCAGCGTCCCGCGACAGGGTAGCTACGAGCAGTACTTC.